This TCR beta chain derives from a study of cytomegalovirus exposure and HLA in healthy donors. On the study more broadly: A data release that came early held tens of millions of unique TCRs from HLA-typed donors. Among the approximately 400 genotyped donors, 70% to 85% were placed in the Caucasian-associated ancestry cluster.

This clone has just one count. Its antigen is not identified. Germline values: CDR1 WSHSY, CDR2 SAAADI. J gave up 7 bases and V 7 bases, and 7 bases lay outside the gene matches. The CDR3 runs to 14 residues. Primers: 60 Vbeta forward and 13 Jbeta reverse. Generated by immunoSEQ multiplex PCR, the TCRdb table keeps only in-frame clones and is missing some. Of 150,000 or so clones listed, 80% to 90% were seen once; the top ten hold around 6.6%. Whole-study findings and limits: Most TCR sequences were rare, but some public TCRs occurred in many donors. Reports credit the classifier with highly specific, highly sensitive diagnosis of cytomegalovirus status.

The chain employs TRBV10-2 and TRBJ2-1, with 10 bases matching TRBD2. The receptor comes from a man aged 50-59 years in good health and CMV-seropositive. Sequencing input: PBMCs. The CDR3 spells CASTEVTSGNEQFF. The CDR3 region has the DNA TGCGCCAGCACCGAGGTGACTAGCGGGAATGAGCAGTTCTTC.